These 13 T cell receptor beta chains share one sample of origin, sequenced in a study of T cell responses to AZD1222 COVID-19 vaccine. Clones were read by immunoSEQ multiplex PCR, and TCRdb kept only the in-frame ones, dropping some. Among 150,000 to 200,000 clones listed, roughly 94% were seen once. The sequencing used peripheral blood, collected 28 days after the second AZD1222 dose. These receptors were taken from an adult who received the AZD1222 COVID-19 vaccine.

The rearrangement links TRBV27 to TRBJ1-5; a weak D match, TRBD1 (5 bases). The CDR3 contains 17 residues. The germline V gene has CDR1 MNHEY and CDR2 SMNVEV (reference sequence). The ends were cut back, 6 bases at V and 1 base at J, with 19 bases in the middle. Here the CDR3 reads CASRPGTAGLSNQPQHF. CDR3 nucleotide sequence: TGTGCCAGCAGGCCTGGGACCGCTGGATTGAGCAATCAGCCCCAGCATTTT.

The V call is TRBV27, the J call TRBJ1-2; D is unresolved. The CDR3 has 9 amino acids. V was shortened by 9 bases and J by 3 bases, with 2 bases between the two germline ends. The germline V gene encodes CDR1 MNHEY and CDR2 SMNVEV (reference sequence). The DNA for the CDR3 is TGTGCCAGTGACTATGGCTACACCTTC. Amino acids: CASDYGYTF.

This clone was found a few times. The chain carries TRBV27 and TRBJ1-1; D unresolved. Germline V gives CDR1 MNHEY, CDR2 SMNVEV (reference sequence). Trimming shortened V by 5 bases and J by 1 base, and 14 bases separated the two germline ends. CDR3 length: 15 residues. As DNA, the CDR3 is TGTGCCAGCAGTCCCCTGTTGGGCGGGAACACTGAAGCTTTCTTT. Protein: CASSPLLGGNTEAFF.

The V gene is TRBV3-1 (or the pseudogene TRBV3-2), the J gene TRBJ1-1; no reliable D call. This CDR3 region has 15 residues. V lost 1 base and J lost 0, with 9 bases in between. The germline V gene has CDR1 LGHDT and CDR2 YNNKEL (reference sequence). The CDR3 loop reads CASSQASWVNTEAFF. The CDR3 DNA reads TGTGCCAGCAGCCAAGCCTCTTGGGTGAACACTGAAGCTTTCTTT.

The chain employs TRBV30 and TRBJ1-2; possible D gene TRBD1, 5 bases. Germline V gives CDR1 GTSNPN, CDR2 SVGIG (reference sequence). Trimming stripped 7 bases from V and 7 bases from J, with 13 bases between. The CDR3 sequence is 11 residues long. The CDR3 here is CASSRGSGYTF. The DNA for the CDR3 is TGTGCCTCAAGTAGGGGATCTGGCTACACCTTC.

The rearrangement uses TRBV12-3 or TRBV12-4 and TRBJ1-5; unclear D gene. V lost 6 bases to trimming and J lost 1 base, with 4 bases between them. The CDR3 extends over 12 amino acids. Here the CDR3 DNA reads TGTGCCAGCAGGCAGAGCAATCAGCCCCAGCATTTT. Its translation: CASRQSNQPQHF.

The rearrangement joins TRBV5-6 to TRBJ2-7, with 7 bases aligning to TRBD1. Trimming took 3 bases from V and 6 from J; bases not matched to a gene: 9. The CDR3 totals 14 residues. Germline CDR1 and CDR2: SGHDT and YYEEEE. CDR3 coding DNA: TGTGCCAGCAGCTCGGAGACAGGGACGGGCGAGCAGTACTTC. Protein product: CASSSETGTGEQYF.

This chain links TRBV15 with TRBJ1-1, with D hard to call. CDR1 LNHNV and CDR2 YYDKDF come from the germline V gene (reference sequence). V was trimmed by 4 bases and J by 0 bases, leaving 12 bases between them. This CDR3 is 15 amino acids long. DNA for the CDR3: TGTGCCACCAGCAAGACCCGAACGATGAACACTGAAGCTTTCTTT. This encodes CATSKTRTMNTEAFF.

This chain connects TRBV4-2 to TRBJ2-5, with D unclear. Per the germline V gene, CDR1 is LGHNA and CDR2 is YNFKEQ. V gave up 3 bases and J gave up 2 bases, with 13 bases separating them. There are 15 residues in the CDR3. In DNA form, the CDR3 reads TGTGCCAGCAGCCAGGTTGCTAGTCCACAAGAGACCCAGTACTTC. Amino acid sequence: CASSQVASPQETQYF.

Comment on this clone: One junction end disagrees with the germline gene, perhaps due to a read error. CDR3 in amino acids: CASSPDSPGGTEAFF. CDR3 sequence (DNA): TGTGCTAGCAGCCCGGACAGCCCCGGGGGCACTGAAGCTTTCTTT. The chain couples TRBV7-7 to TRBJ1-1; TRBD1 might be the D (6 bases). Germline assignment: CDR1 SSHAT and CDR2 FNYEAQ (reference sequence). This CDR3 region has 15 residues.

CDR3 sequence: CASSLGRDAFF. CDR3 coding DNA: TGTGCCAGCAGCTTGGGAAGGGATGCTTTCTTT. The V and J genes are TRBV5-6 and TRBJ1-1, with D unresolved. The germline gives CDR1 SGHDT, CDR2 YYEEEE. The V gene lost 0 bases and the J gene lost 11 bases, with 8 bases spanning the gap. The CDR3 spans 11 residues.

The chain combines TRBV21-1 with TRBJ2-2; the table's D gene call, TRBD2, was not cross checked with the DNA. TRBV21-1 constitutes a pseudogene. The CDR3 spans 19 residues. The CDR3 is CASSKAPPSCLLAAGELFF. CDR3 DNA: TGTGCCAGCAGCAAAGCCCCCCCGAGCTGTCTACTAGCGGCCGGGGAGCTGTTTTTT.

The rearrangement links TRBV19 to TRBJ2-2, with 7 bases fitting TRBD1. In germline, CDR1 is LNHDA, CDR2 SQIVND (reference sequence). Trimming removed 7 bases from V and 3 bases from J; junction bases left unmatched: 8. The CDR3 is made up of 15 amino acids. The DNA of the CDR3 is TGTGCCAGTACTATCATAGACAGGGACACCGGGGAGCTGTTTTTT. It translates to CASTIIDRDTGELFF.